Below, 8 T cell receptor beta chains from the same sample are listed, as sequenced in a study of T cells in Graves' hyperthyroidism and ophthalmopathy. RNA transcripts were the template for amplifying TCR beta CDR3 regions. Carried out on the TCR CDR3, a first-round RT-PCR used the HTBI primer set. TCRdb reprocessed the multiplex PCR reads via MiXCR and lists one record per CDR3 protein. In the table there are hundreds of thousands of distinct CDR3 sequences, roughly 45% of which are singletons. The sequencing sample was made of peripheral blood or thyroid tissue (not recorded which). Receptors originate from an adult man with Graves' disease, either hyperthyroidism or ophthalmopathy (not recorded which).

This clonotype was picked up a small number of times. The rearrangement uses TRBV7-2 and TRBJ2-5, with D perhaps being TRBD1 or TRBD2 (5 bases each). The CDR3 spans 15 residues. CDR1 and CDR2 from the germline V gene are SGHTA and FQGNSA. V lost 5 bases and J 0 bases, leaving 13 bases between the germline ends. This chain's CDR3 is CASSQRDRDQETQYF. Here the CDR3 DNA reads TGTGCCAGCAGCCAACGGGACCGCGACCAAGAGACCCAGTACTTC.

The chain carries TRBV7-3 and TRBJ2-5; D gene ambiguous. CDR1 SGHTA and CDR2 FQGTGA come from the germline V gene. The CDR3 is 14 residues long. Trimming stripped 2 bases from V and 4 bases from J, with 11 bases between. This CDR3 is CASSLDASGETQYF. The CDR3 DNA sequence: TGTGCCAGCAGCTTAGACGCGAGTGGAGAGACCCAGTACTTC.

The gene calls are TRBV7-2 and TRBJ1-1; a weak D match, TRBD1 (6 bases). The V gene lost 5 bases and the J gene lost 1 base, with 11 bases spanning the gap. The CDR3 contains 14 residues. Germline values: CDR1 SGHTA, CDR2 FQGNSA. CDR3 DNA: TGTGCCAGCAGCCCGGACAGTGCGAACACTGAAGCTTTCTTT. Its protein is CASSPDSANTEAFF. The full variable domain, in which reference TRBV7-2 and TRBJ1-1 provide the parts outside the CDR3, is GAGVSQSPSNKVTEKGKDVELRCDPISGHTALYWYRQSLGQGLEFLIYFQGNSAPDKSGLPSDRFSAERTGGSVSTLTIQRTQQEDSAVYLCASSPDSANTEAFFGQGTRLTVV.

CDR3 residues: CASSFWGGANVLTF. As DNA, the CDR3 is TGTGCCAGCAGTTTCTGGGGGGGGGCCAACGTCCTGACTTTC. The rearrangement joins TRBV19 to TRBJ2-6; TRBD1 or TRBD2 may be the D gene (5 bases each). Germline values: CDR1 LNHDA, CDR2 SQIVND (reference sequence). The CDR3 is 14 amino acids. Trimming removed 9 bases from V and 4 bases from J, with 13 bases in between.

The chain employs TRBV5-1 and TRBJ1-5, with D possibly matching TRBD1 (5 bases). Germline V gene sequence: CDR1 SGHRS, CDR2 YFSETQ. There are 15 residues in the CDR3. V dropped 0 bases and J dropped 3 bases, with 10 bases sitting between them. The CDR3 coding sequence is TGCGCCAGCAGCTTGGAACCGGGACTCAATCAGCCCCAGCATTTT. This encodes CASSLEPGLNQPQHF.

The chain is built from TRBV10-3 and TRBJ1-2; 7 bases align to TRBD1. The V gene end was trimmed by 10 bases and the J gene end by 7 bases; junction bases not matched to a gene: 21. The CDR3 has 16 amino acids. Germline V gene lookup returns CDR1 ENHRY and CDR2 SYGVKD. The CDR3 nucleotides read TGTGCCAGCGGCATGCGGGCAGGGGGATCTGTACGTGGCTACACCTTC. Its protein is CASGMRAGGSVRGYTF.

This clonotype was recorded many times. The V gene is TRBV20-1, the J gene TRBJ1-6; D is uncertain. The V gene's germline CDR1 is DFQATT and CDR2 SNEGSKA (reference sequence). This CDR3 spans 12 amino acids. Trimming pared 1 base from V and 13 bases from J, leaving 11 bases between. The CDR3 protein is CSARGGSDPLHF. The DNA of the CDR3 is TGCAGTGCTAGAGGCGGGAGTGACCCCCTCCACTTT.

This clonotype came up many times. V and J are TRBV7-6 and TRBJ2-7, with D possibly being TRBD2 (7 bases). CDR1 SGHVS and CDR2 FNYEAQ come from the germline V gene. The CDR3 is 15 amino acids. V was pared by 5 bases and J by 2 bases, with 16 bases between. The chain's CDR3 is CASSPRGAGPYEQYF. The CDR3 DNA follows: TGTGCCAGCAGCCCACGGGGGGCGGGCCCCTACGAGCAGTACTTC.